This TCR beta chain is from a study of OX40 agonist ivuxolimab in advanced cancers. About the study: Those enrolled were 82.7% male, with a mean age of roughly 62 years and ages from 23 to 79. Partial responses were recorded for three patients, including one with hepatocellular carcinoma and two with cutaneous melanoma.

Some clones are missing from TCRdb's copy, which holds only in-frame ones; the method was immunoSEQ multiplex PCR. The sample has some 60,000 clones; 80% to 90% are singletons. This receptor was identified in an adult with an advanced solid tumor such as melanoma, head and neck, liver or kidney cancer. Sequencing was performed on CD4+ or CD8+ T cells sorted from blood, taken in a trial of the OX40 agonist ivuxolimab.

DNA for the CDR3: TGTGCCAGCAGCTTGACAGTTCTCTATGGCTACACCTTC. It yields the protein CASSLTVLYGYTF. The chain employs TRBV5-8 and TRBJ1-2; D remains unclear. Germline-derived CDR1 and CDR2 are SGHTS and YDEGEE. The germline V and J ends were trimmed by 1 base and 4 bases, with 8 bases remaining between them. This CDR3 comprises 13 residues.